A single sample is the source of the 12 T cell receptor beta chains below, sequenced in a study of a mutant IDH1 vaccine in newly diagnosed glioma. The antigens for these receptors are not known. Time point specified: week 5, during vaccination. A single vaccine dose contained 300 ug of mutant IDH1 20-mer peptide, and topical imiquimod was used with it. Assay used: immunoSEQ multiplex PCR; TCRdb lists only in-frame clones, some missing. This sample yields tens of thousands of clones, of which roughly 78% are seen a single time; about 1.8% belongs to the top ten. The material was PBMCs, obtained from a glioma patient whose treatment included an IDH1 peptide vaccine. The receptors shown here come from a woman in her forties with glioma.

V usage is TRBV20-1 and J usage is TRBJ2-1; a possible D gene is TRBD1 (5 bases). The CDR3 is made up of 10 amino acids. The germline V gene encodes CDR1 DFQATT and CDR2 SNEGSKA (reference sequence). Trimming took off 6 bases at V and 6 bases at J, with 6 bases between the two ends. CDR3 sequence reads: CSATGNEQFF. The CDR3 nucleotides are TGCAGTGCCACAGGCAATGAGCAGTTCTTC.

The chain recombines TRBV4-1 with TRBJ2-5; a weak D match, TRBD2 (7 bases). Trimming left V 4 bases short and J 0 bases short, with 18 bases between. Germline values: CDR1 MGHRA, CDR2 YSYEKL. The CDR3 is 17 residues long. As DNA, the CDR3 is TGCGCCAGCAGCCCGCTAGTGGCGGGGGCCTACCAAGAGACCCAGTACTTC. Translated: CASSPLVAGAYQETQYF.

The chain uses TRBV12-5 and TRBJ2-7, with TRBD2 as a possible D gene (5 bases). From germline, CDR1 is LGHNT and CDR2 FRNRAP. V lost 1 base, J lost 2 bases, and 12 bases lay in between. There are 15 residues in the CDR3. The CDR3 region is CASGLAGLETYEQYF. The CDR3 DNA reads as TGTGCTAGTGGTTTGGCGGGGTTAGAGACCTACGAGCAGTACTTC.

This clone turned up a few times. The V gene is TRBV6-5, the J gene TRBJ1-1, with a weak D call TRBD1 (6 bases). The V end lost 6 bases, the J end lost 6 bases, and 14 bases lay between the germline ends. This CDR3 comprises 13 residues. Germline loops: CDR1 MNHEY, CDR2 SVGAGI. DNA of the CDR3: TGTGCCAGCAGAAACAGGGTCAATGCTGAAGCTTTCTTT. Its translation is CASRNRVNAEAFF.

The chain uses TRBV15 and TRBJ1-2; TRBD1 agrees at 9 bases. Germline CDR1 is LNHNV and CDR2 is YYDKDF (reference sequence). CDR3 length: 16 residues. The V and J ends lost 5 bases and 5 bases, in that order; junction bases with no gene match: 12. CDR3 in DNA: TGTGCCACCAGCCCTCGAAGTCCCGGGACAGGGTATGGCTACACCTTC. It yields the protein CATSPRSPGTGYGYTF.

This sequence joins TRBV7-8 and TRBJ2-2, with D perhaps TRBD2 (5 bases). The CDR3 covers 16 residues. Trimming took off 2 bases at V and 6 bases at J, with 16 bases between the two ends. Germline-derived CDR1 and CDR2 are SGHVS and FQNEAQ. In nucleotides, the CDR3 is TGTGCCAGCAGCTTACCCGGGGTACAGACGTCCGGGGAGCTGTTTTTT. This sequence encodes CASSLPGVQTSGELFF.

The chain joins TRBV2 to TRBJ1-2; D ambiguous. Trimming shortened V by 8 bases and J by 3 bases, and 13 bases separated the two germline ends. The CDR3 consists of 13 residues. Per the germline V gene, CDR1 is SNHLY and CDR2 is FYNNEI. CDR3 in amino acids: CASSPRSYYGYTF. Written as DNA, the CDR3 is TGTGCCAGCTCACCTCGGAGTTACTATGGCTACACCTTC.

This chain joins TRBV9 and TRBJ2-3, with 7 bases matching TRBD1. Germline values: CDR1 SGDLS, CDR2 YYNGEE. V was pared by 6 bases and J by 0 bases, with 10 bases of the junction left unmatched. The CDR3 runs 16 residues. In DNA form, the CDR3 reads TGTGCCAGCACCCCAGGGGGAACAGGGAGCACAGATACGCAGTATTTT. Residues: CASTPGGTGSTDTQYF.

In its sample, this clone was seen once. This chain links TRBV9 with TRBJ1-2; unclear D gene. Trimming stripped 0 bases from V and 1 base from J, with 7 bases between. CDR1 is SGDLS and CDR2 is YYNGEE in the germline V gene. The CDR3 has 14 residues. DNA of the CDR3: TGTGCCAGCAGCGTAGCAGGTTTTAACTATGGCTACACCTTC. Translating gives CASSVAGFNYGYTF.

The gene calls are TRBV29-1 and TRBJ2-1, with D perhaps given as TRBD1 or TRBD2 (5 bases each). The CDR3 covers 14 residues. The V gene's germline CDR1 is SQVTM and CDR2 ANQGSEA. V was cut by 0 bases and J by 4 bases, with 10 bases left in between. CDR3 in amino acids: CSVEDGAGYNEQFF. DNA for the CDR3: TGCAGCGTTGAAGATGGGGCGGGTTACAATGAGCAGTTCTTC.

The rearrangement links TRBV7-8 to TRBJ1-1; D not certain. Looked up from germline, CDR1 is SGHVS and CDR2 is FQNEAQ. V was cut by 10 bases and J by 4 bases, with 13 bases left in between. The CDR3 loop spans 12 amino acids. CDR3 DNA: TGTGCCACCAATACCCGGGGCACTGAAGCTTTCTTT. This sequence encodes CATNTRGTEAFF.

The rearrangement uses TRBV15 and TRBJ2-2; TRBD1 might be the D (6 bases). Trimming removed 4 bases at V and 1 base at J, with 13 bases between. Germline V lookup: CDR1 LNHNV, CDR2 YYDKDF (reference sequence). The CDR3 sequence is 16 residues long. In DNA, the CDR3 is TGTGCCACCAGCAAACTCGGGACAAGGAACACCGGGGAGCTGTTTTTT. It translates to CATSKLGTRNTGELFF.